Sequencing of this T cell receptor beta chain was carried out in a study of blood T cell repertoires in COVID-19. Study overall: Acute-phase and convalescent COVID-19 samples originated in the United States, Italy and Spain. T cells, B-cell-depleted T cells, or PBMCs provided the cDNA or gDNA that served as material.

Per germline, CDR1 SGHNT and CDR2 YENEEA. The CDR3 covers 16 residues. Losses at the gene ends were 2 bases for V and 5 bases for J; bases not matched to a gene: 11. As originally analysed: From reference gene primer amplification, estimates of nucleated cell counts were derived. Sequencing used immunoSEQ multiplex PCR; TCRdb keeps in-frame clones, though not all of them. From that table come the V and J calls and clone size; the DNA was used to work out D and trimming. The sample includes 40,000 to 55,000 clones, 70% to 85% of them seen just once. This clone occurred once. The V call is TRBV11-3, the J call TRBJ2-5, with 7 bases aligning to TRBD2. The specimen was peripheral blood. The TCR comes from a human donor in a cohort sampled during active COVID-19. CDR3 sequence (DNA): TGTGCCAGCAGCTTAATGGCGGCGGGAGCGGGCGAGACCCAGTACTTC. Translating it yields CASSLMAAGAGETQYF.